These 18 T cell receptor beta chains were sequenced from one sample in a study of T cell responses to AZD1222 COVID-19 vaccine. Produced via immunoSEQ multiplex PCR; TCRdb's table is partial and in-frame only. The sample lists roughly 150,000 clones; approximately 85% were seen once. Material: peripheral blood, obtained on day 0 of AZD1222 vaccination. The receptors shown here come from an adult in good health.

This clone was detected only once. This chain uses TRBV6-2 or TRBV6-3 with TRBJ2-7; no definite D call. The germline CDR1 and CDR2 sequences are MNHEY and SVGEGT. V lost 5 bases to trimming and J lost 2 bases, with 4 bases between them. This CDR3 contains 11 residues. The DNA for the CDR3 is TGTGCCAGCAGTACCCCCTACGAGCAGTACTTC. Amino acid sequence: CASSTPYEQYF.

The rearrangement links TRBV10-3 to TRBJ1-3; 7 bases are shared with TRBD1. The CDR3 is 13 residues long. J gave up 4 bases and V 6 bases, and 3 bases lay outside the gene matches. Germline CDR1 and CDR2: ENHRY and SYGVKD. The CDR3 region has the DNA TGTGCCATCAGAACAGGGGAGGGAAACACCATATATTTT. Encoded protein: CAIRTGEGNTIYF.

This chain links TRBV3-1 (or the pseudogene TRBV3-2) with TRBJ1-1; TRBD1 matches 10 bases. CDR1 is LGHDT and CDR2 is YNNKEL in the germline V gene (reference sequence). The CDR3 loop spans 15 amino acids. V dropped 3 bases and J dropped 7; count of bases not matched to a gene: 8. The CDR3 loop is CASSHPTGGTVEAFF. The CDR3 nucleotides are TGTGCCAGCAGCCACCCGACAGGGGGCACCGTTGAAGCTTTCTTT.

The CDR3 region is CASSLGPGGLQNIQYF. The CDR3 nucleotides read TGTGCCAGCAGCTTAGGTCCGGGGGGCCTCCAAAACATTCAGTACTTC. V usage is TRBV7-8 and J usage is TRBJ2-4, with D perhaps TRBD2 (7 bases). The CDR3 runs to 16 residues. Germline loops: CDR1 SGHVS, CDR2 FQNEAQ. Trimming removed 1 base at V and 5 bases at J, with 15 bases between.

Here the CDR3 reads CASSQATGARYEQYF. CDR3 nucleotide sequence: TGCGCCAGCAGCCAAGCGACAGGGGCGAGATACGAGCAGTACTTC. V usage is TRBV4-1 and J usage is TRBJ2-7, with TRBD1 identical over 8 bases. The CDR3 is made up of 15 amino acids. J was trimmed by 4 bases and V by 1 base; bases with no gene match: 6. Per the germline V gene, CDR1 is MGHRA and CDR2 is YSYEKL.

V is TRBV7-8 and J is TRBJ1-4; D ambiguous. Trimming stripped 1 base from V and 7 bases from J, with 10 bases between. Germline lookup yields CDR1 SGHVS and CDR2 FQNEAQ. This CDR3 contains 14 residues. The CDR3 sequence: CASSLVGATEKLFF. The CDR3 nucleotides read TGTGCCAGCAGCTTAGTGGGCGCGACTGAAAAACTGTTTTTT.

The V and J genes are TRBV6-6 and TRBJ2-1; either TRBD1 or TRBD2 may supply D (6 bases each). Germline lookup yields CDR1 MNHNY and CDR2 SVGAGI (reference sequence). V was shortened by 8 bases and J by 7 bases, with 18 bases between the two germline ends. This CDR3 is 14 amino acids long. CDR3 region: CASSRGGTQNEQFF. CDR3 bases: TGTGCCAGCTCTAGGGGCGGGACACAGAATGAGCAGTTCTTC.

The chain links TRBV5-6 to TRBJ1-2; D call uncertain. The CDR3 sequence is 15 residues long. Trimming stripped 0 bases from V and 4 bases from J, with 13 bases between. Germline CDR1 is SGHDT and CDR2 is YYEEEE. DNA for the CDR3: TGTGCCAGCAGCTTGGGAGGTCCCCCAATCTATGGCTACACCTTC. Amino acid sequence: CASSLGGPPIYGYTF.

The V call is TRBV7-2, the J call TRBJ2-1, with D maybe TRBD2 (6 bases). V gave up 1 base and J gave up 3 bases, with 13 bases separating them. Germline V gives CDR1 SGHTA, CDR2 FQGNSA. This CDR3 has 16 amino acids. The DNA for the CDR3 is TGTGCCAGCAGCTTAGGGATTTCGGGACTCTACAATGAGCAGTTCTTC. This encodes CASSLGISGLYNEQFF.

The chain is built from TRBV27 and TRBJ1-1; D is undetermined. The CDR3 consists of 15 residues. V was pared by 0 bases and J by 5 bases, with 13 bases between. Germline lookup yields CDR1 MNHEY and CDR2 SMNVEV (reference sequence). The DNA of the CDR3 is TGTGCCAGCAGTTTATCCAGGAGCGGCAGGACTGAAGCTTTCTTT. It encodes CASSLSRSGRTEAFF.

V is TRBV5-4 and J is TRBJ2-3; 12 bases line up with TRBD2. J was trimmed by 4 bases and V by 5 bases; bases with no gene match: 5. From germline, CDR1 is SGHNT and CDR2 YYREEE (reference sequence). The CDR3 covers 15 residues. The CDR3 is CASRLAGGPADTQYF. The CDR3 DNA follows: TGTGCCAGCAGGCTAGCGGGGGGGCCGGCAGATACGCAGTATTTT. The full variable domain, with the rest looked up from reference TRBV5-4 and TRBJ2-3, is ETGVTQSPTHLIKTRGQQVTLRCSSQSGHNTVSWYQQALGQGPQFIFQYYREEENGRGNFPPRFSGLQFPNYSSELNVNALELDDSALYLCASRLAGGPADTQYFGPGTRLTVL.

The J gene is TRBJ1-4, the V gene TRBV30, with TRBD1 as a possible D gene (5 bases). Trimming pared 3 bases from V and 7 bases from J, leaving 9 bases between. The CDR3 consists of 12 residues. Per the germline V gene, CDR1 is GTSNPN and CDR2 is SVGIG (reference sequence). The CDR3 coding sequence is TGTGCCTGGAGGGGGGATGGTGAAAAACTGTTTTTT. Its translation: CAWRGDGEKLFF.

The chain uses TRBV30 and TRBJ1-6; no clear D gene. Germline lookup yields CDR1 GTSNPN and CDR2 SVGIG (reference sequence). The germline V and J ends were trimmed by 5 bases and 7 bases, with 15 bases remaining between them. The CDR3 is made up of 14 amino acids. The CDR3 nucleotides read TGTGCCTGGGACTCTTATGGGAGAAATTCACCCCTCCACTTT. This translates into CAWDSYGRNSPLHF. Together with reference TRBV30 and TRBJ1-6, the CDR3 gives the full variable domain: SQTIHQWPATLVQPVGSPLSLECTVEGTSNPNLYWYRQAAGRGLQLLFYSVGIGQISSEVPQNLSASRPQDRQFILSSKKLLLSDSGFYLCAWDSYGRNSPLHFGNGTRLTVT.

The chain recombines TRBV11-2 with TRBJ2-7; no reliable D call. This CDR3 contains 12 residues. Per the germline V gene, CDR1 is SGHAT and CDR2 is FQNNGV. With 1 base removed from V and 6 bases from J, the gap between germline ends came to 7 bases. The CDR3 DNA reads TGTGCCAGCAGCTTAGGACTGAGCGAGCAGTACTTC. The encoded protein is CASSLGLSEQYF.

The V gene is TRBV5-5, the J gene TRBJ1-2, with D unclear. Deletions cut 0 bases from V and 3 bases from J, with 9 bases between. From germline, CDR1 is SGHKS and CDR2 YYEKEE (reference sequence). The CDR3 has 14 residues. The CDR3 nucleotides read TGTGCCAGCAGCTTGGTTATCTGGGACTATGGCTACACCTTC. This codes for CASSLVIWDYGYTF.

This clone was counted once. The genes are TRBV15 and TRBJ2-3, with no clear D. The CDR3 contains 14 residues. CDR1 and CDR2 from the germline V gene are LNHNV and YYDKDF (reference sequence). V lost 5 bases to trimming and J lost 2 bases, with 11 bases between them. The CDR3 protein is CATSVRTPTDTQYF. CDR3 nucleotide sequence: TGTGCCACCAGCGTGCGGACGCCCACAGATACGCAGTATTTT.

The chain employs TRBV11-2 and TRBJ2-7, with TRBD2 identical over 7 bases. This CDR3 comprises 16 residues. The V gene's germline CDR1 is SGHAT and CDR2 FQNNGV. With 1 base clipped from V and 7 bases from J, the junction kept 13 bases outside the gene matches. CDR3 loop: CASSLGLTSRQQEQYF. The CDR3 bases are TGTGCCAGCAGCTTAGGATTGACTAGCAGACAGCAAGAGCAGTACTTC.

The chain carries TRBV12-2 and TRBJ2-7; no DNA check was done on the table's D call, TRBD2. TRBV12-2 is designated a pseudogene. The CDR3 is made up of 13 amino acids. The CDR3 DNA follows: TGTGCAAGTCGCAAGGGGGGAGGGCGACATCGGTACTTC. This translates into CASRKGGGRHRYF.